These T cell receptor beta chains were read from a single sample in a study of shared clonotypes between healthy human individuals. Clones were read by immunoSEQ multiplex PCR, and TCRdb kept only the in-frame ones, dropping some. The data hold about 2.1 million clones, with about 93% observed a single time. Sequencing was carried out using naive CD8+ T cells from PBMCs. Receptors were obtained from a young man in good health. Some clones in this sample may be carry-over from other donors' samples. Both conserved end residues are part of each CDR3. Each record gives: D gene, J gene, V gene, clone size, CDR3 DNA, CDR3 protein. D genes are given only for firm matches. Some rows mark clone size as missing; the rest say once, few, many or name a class of expanded clone.

>TRBD1|TRBJ2-1|TRBV27|once
TGTGCCAGCAGCAGACAGGGAACCTCCTACAATGAGCAGTTCTTC
CASSRQGTSYNEQFF
>TRBD2|TRBJ2-2|TRBV29-1|-
TGCAGCGCTTCCGGGACTAGGAGGGCCGGGGAGCTGTTTTTT
CSASGTRRAGELFF
>-|TRBJ1-2|TRBV7-9|-
TGTGCCAGCAGTAGCCCCGCTAACTATGGCTACACCTTC
CASSSPANYGYTF
>-|TRBJ2-7|TRBV7-9|-
TGTGCCAGCAGCTTAGCCCTTAGCTCCTACGAGCAGTACTTC
CASSLALSSYEQYF
>-|TRBJ2-1|TRBV25-1|-
TGTGCCAGCAGTGAATTCAGCGGACTCCACAATGAGCAGTTCTTC
CASSEFSGLHNEQFF
>-|TRBJ2-1|TRBV19|-
TGTGCCACCAGGGAGGGGGTTACCTACAATGAGCAGTTCTTC
CATREGVTYNEQFF
>TRBD1|TRBJ2-1|TRBV6-5|-
TGTGCCAGCAGTTCAAACAGGGGGGTATACAATGAGCAGTTCTTC
CASSSNRGVYNEQFF
>-|TRBJ1-2|TRBV4-2|-
TGTGCCAGCAGCCAATCGGGAGGGCCCTATGGCTACACCTTC
CASSQSGGPYGYTF
>-|TRBJ1-2|TRBV28|-
TGTGCCAGCAGCCCCGTCCCCGAAAACTATGGCTACACCTTC
CASSPVPENYGYTF
>TRBD2|TRBJ2-1|TRBV28|once
TGTGCCAGCAGTTTACCGCGGGAGAGATACAATGAGCAGTTCTTC
CASSLPRERYNEQFF
>TRBD2|TRBJ2-3|TRBV9|-
TGTGCCAGCAGCGAGCGGGATCTCACAGATACGCAGTATTTT
CASSERDLTDTQYF
>-|TRBJ2-1|TRBV28|-
TGTGCCAGCAGTCCCGGGGAGTACAATGAGCAGTTCTTC
CASSPGEYNEQFF
>-|TRBJ2-1|TRBV27|-
TGTGCCAGCAGTTCCCTCCTCCCGGGAGCATACAATGAGCAGTTCTTC
CASSSLLPGAYNEQFF
>-|TRBJ2-1|TRBV11-2|-
TGTGCCAGCAGCGGCACTAGTTTGCCAACGTATAATGAGCAGTTCTTC
CASSGTSLPTYNEQFF
>-|TRBJ2-3|TRBV15|-
TGTGCCACCAGAGACGGAACAGATACGCAGTATTTT
CATRDGTDTQYF
>-|TRBJ2-1|TRBV27|-
TGTGCCAGCAGTTTGGAGCCGCCCTACAATGAGCAGTTCTTC
CASSLEPPYNEQFF
>TRBD1|TRBJ2-7|TRBV4-1|-
TGCGCCAGCAGCCGGGGACAGGGGGTCTACGAGCAGTACTTC
CASSRGQGVYEQYF
>-|TRBJ2-6|TRBV7-8|few
TGTGCCAGCAGCCGAACAGGTCTCGACTTCTCTGGGGCCAACGTCCTGACTTTC
CASSRTGLDFSGANVLTF
>-|TRBJ2-7|TRBV7-8|once
TGTGCCAGCAGCGCACTCGGCGGACTACCCTACTCCTACGAGCAGTACTTC
CASSALGGLPYSYEQYF
>-|TRBJ2-1|TRBV7-6|once
TGTGCCAGCAGCCCCGGAGGGGACCCCGTTTGGGAGCAGTTCTTC
CASSPGGDPVWEQFF
>TRBD1|TRBJ1-4|TRBV30|-
TGTGCCTGGAGCCAATACAGGGGGCGGCGGGAAAAACTGTTTTTT
CAWSQYRGRREKLFF
>-|TRBJ2-2|TRBV7-9|-
TGTGCCAGCAGCTTACTAAGCGGCACCGGGGAGCTGTTTTTT
CASSLLSGTGELFF
>-|TRBJ1-2|TRBV10-3|few
TGTGCCATCAGTGAACGGGATGGCTACACCTTC
CAISERDGYTF
>TRBD2|TRBJ2-2|TRBV5-6|once
TGTGCCAGCAGCTTGGGCCTCGGCGCGGGAGGGTGGTCGGCCGGGGAGCTGTTTTTT
CASSLGLGAGGWSAGELFF
>TRBD2|TRBJ2-1|TRBV19|-
TGTGCCAGTAGTACGACTAGCGGGCCTCTGTTTTTTGAGCAGTTCTTC
CASSTTSGPLFFEQFF
>-|TRBJ1-1|TRBV9|-
TGTGCCAGCAGCGTAGGTAGCTCCATGAACACTGAAGCTTTCTTT
CASSVGSSMNTEAFF
>-|TRBJ2-7|TRBV6-5|-
TGTGCCAGCAGTAGTTTCAGGTACGAGCAGTACTTC
CASSSFRYEQYF
>-|TRBJ1-1|TRBV25-1|once
TGTGCCAGCAGCCCCGACCGGGGGGGAGACACTGAAGCTTTCTTT
CASSPDRGGDTEAFF
>TRBD1|TRBJ1-2|TRBV6-5|-
TGTGCCAGCAGTTATGGAGTCGGACAGGGTGATGGCTACACCTTC
CASSYGVGQGDGYTF
>-|TRBJ1-1|TRBV28|-
TGTGCCAGCACCCTCGGGGCAGGGAGGACTGAAGCTTTCTTT
CASTLGAGRTEAFF
>TRBD2|TRBJ2-3|TRBV7-9|-
TGTGCCAGCAGCCCCCAGCGGGGGGTGGGACCAGATACGCAGTATTTT
CASSPQRGVGPDTQYF
>-|TRBJ1-2|TRBV4-1|-
TGCGCCAGCAGCCAACCCCAGGGTCGCTACACCTTC
CASSQPQGRYTF
>-|TRBJ1-5|TRBV30|-
TGTGCCTGGAGCCGTGGGGACAATCAGCCCCAGCATTTT
CAWSRGDNQPQHF
>-|TRBJ2-3|TRBV9|-
TGTGCCAGCAGCCGATTCGGGGGCACAGATACGCAGTATTTT
CASSRFGGTDTQYF
>-|TRBJ1-1|TRBV19|-
TGTGCCCTGGGGGGCACTGAAGCTTTCTTT
CALGGTEAFF
>TRBD1|TRBJ1-2|TRBV11-2|-
TGTGCCAGCAGCTCGGGGACAGGGAGTAACTATGGCTACACCTTC
CASSSGTGSNYGYTF
>-|TRBJ2-7|TRBV5-1|-
TGCGCCAGCATGGGACTCCCCCCCGAGCAGTACTTC
CASMGLPPEQYF
>-|TRBJ1-2|TRBV4-3|-
TGCGCCAGCAGCCAAGATGGAGGACAGATTTTTGGTGGCTACACCTTC
CASSQDGGQIFGGYTF
>-|TRBJ2-1|TRBV27|-
TGTGCCAGCAGTCTGGACGGGACAAACTACAATGAGCAGTTCTTC
CASSLDGTNYNEQFF
>-|TRBJ2-7|TRBV9|-
TGTGCCAGCAGCGTAGAACAGGGAGGGTACTACGAGCAGTACTTC
CASSVEQGGYYEQYF
>-|TRBJ2-6|TRBV19|-
TGTGCCAGTATCCCTGGCAAGGGGGACGGGGCCAACGTCCTGACTTTC
CASIPGKGDGANVLTF
>-|TRBJ2-6|TRBV9|once
TGTGCCAGCAGCGTAGACCCCGGGGGCCCTGGGGCCAACGTCCTGACTTTC
CASSVDPGGPGANVLTF
>TRBD2|TRBJ2-3|TRBV27|-
TGTGCCAGCAGTACACTACTAGCGGGAGGGCCCGACCCAGATACGCAGTATTTT
CASSTLLAGGPDPDTQYF